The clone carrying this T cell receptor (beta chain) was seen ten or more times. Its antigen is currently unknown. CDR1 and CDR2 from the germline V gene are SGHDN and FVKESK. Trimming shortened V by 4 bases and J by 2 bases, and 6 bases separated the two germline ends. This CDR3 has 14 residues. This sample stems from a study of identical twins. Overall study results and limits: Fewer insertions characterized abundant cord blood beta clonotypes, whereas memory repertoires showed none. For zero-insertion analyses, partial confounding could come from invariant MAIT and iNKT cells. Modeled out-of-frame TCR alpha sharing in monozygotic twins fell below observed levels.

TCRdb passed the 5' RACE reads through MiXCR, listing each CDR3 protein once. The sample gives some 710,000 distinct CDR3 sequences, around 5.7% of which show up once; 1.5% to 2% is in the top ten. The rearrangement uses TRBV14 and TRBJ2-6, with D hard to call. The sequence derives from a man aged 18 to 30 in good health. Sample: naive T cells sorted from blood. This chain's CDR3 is CASSRSAGANVLTF. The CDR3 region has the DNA TGTGCCAGCAGCCGGTCTGCTGGGGCCAACGTCCTGACTTTC. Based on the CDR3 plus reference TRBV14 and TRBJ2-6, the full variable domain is EAGVTQFPSHSVIEKGQTVTLRCDPISGHDNLYWYRRVMGKEIKFLLHFVKESKQDESGMPNNRFLAERTGGTYSTLKVQPAELEDSGVYFCASSRSAGANVLTFGAGSRLTVL.